This TCR beta chain stems from a study of a mutant IDH1 vaccine in newly diagnosed glioma. Regarding the study as a whole: Pseudoprogression seemed unlinked to shifts in top peripheral T cell clonotypes.

Time point indicated: week 23, last vaccination. Mutant IDH1 20-mer peptide, at 300 ug, made up each vaccine dose, with topical imiquimod. V was cut by 0 bases and J by 5 bases, with 10 bases left in between. Germline V gene data show CDR1 as LGHNA and CDR2 as YSLEER. This CDR3 has 14 amino acids. Clones were sequenced by immunoSEQ multiplex PCR, and TCRdb holds only the in-frame ones, with some missing. The sample holds about 67,000 clones, around 82% seen once. Only one count was recorded for this clone. As yet, its antigen is unknown. The J gene is TRBJ2-5, the V gene TRBV4-3; D remains unclear. This clonotype originated in a man younger than 35 with glioma. The specimen was PBMCs, collected from a glioma patient whose treatment included an IDH1 peptide vaccine. CDR3 in amino acids: CASSQDRIGETQYF. The DNA of the CDR3 is TGCGCCAGCAGCCAAGACAGGATAGGTGAGACCCAGTACTTC.